Detailed here is one T cell receptor (beta chain). A read error may produce the germline difference seen at one junction end. The study co-extracted DNA and RNA from around 20-30 mg of unsorted bulk tissue. This CDR3 comprises 15 residues. Germline V lookup: CDR1 SGHAT, CDR2 FQNNGV. These data come from a study of tumor-infiltrating lymphocytes in primary liver carcinoma. From around 0.5 ug of total RNA, TCR beta-specific cDNA was reverse-transcribed using a constant-region primer. Employing slightly modified ARM-PCR, three nested multiplex PCR rounds were run, and these gave rise to the TCR beta libraries. With TRBV1-TRBV30 forward primers and a C-beta reverse primer, the first two PCR rounds were run for roughly 9 cycles each. From the multiplex PCR reads, TCRdb called clonotypes with MiXCR, one entry per CDR3 protein. The top ten clones hold around 18% of a sample with about 210,000 distinct CDR3 sequences, around four fifths of them seen once.

V is TRBV11-2 and J is TRBJ2-6, with D possibly TRBD2 on 5 matching bases. The sequence was obtained from a man aged 35-49 years with primary liver carcinoma and hepatitis B virus infection. The sequenced material came from tumor tissue from primary liver carcinoma. The CDR3 DNA reads TGTGCCACCCAGCGGCCGCTCTCTGAGGCCAACGTCCTGATTTTC. This sequence encodes CATQRPLSEANVLIF. Combining the CDR3 with reference TRBV11-2 and TRBJ2-6 gives the whole variable domain EAGVAQSPRYKIIEKRQSVAFWCNPISGHATLYWYQQILGQGPKLLIQFQNNGVVDDSQLPKDRFSAERLKGVDSTLKIQPAKLEDSAVYLCATQRPLSEANVLIFGAGSRLTVL.